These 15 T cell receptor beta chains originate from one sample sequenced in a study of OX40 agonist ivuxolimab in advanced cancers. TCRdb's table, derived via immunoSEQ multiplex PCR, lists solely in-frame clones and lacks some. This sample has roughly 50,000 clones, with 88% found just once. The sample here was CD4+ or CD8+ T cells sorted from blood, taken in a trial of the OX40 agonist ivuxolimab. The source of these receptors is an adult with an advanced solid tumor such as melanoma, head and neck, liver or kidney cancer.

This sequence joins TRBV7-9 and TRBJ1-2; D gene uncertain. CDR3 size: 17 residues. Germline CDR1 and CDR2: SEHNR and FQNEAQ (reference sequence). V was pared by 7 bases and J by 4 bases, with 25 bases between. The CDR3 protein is CASIVPLPEVDGYGYTF. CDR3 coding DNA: TGTGCCAGCATCGTCCCACTTCCGGAGGTGGATGGCTATGGCTACACCTTC.

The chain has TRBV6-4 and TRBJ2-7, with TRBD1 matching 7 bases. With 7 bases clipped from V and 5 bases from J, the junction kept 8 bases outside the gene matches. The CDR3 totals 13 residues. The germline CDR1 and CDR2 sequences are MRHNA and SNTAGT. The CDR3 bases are TGTGCCAGCAAACCAGGGGGTTACGACGAGCAGTACTTC. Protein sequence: CASKPGGYDEQYF.

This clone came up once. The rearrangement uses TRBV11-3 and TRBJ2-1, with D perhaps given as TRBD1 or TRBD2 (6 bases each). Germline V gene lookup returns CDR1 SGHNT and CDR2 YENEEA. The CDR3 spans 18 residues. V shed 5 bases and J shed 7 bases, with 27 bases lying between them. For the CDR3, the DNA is TGTGCCAGCAGCCCGCGAGGAACACAGGGAACTAGCCTGAATGAGCAGTTCTTC. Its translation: CASSPRGTQGTSLNEQFF.

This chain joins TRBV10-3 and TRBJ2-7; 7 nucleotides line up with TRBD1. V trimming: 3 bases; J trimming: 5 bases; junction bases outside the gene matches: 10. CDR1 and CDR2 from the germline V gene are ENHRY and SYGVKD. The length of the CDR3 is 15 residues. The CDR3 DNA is TGTGCCATCAGTGACCCGAGACAGGGTGGCCACGAGCAGTACGTC. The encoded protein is CAISDPRQGGHEQYV.

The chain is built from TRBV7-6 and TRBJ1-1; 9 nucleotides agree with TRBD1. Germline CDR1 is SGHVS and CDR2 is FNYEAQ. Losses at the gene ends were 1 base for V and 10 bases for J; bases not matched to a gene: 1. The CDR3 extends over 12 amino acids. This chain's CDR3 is CASSLVGQGAFF. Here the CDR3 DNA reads TGTGCCAGCAGCTTAGTGGGACAGGGAGCTTTCTTT.

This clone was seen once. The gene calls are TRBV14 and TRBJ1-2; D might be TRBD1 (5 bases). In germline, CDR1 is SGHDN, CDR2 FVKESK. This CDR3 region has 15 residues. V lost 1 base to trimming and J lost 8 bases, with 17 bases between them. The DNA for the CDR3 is TGTGCCAGCAGCCAAGTGTGGGACCCCCCGAGGGGCTACACCTTC. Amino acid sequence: CASSQVWDPPRGYTF.

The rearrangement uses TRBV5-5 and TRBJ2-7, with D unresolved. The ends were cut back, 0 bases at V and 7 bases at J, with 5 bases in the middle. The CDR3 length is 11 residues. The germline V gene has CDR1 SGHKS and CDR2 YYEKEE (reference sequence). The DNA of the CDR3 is TGTGCCAGCAGCTTGGTCAGTGAGCAGTACTTC. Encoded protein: CASSLVSEQYF.

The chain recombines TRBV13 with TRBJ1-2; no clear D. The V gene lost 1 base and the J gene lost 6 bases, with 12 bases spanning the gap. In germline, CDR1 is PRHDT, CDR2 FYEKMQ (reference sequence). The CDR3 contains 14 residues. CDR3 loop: CASSLEGRSDGYTF. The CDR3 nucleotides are TGTGCCAGCAGCTTAGAAGGCAGAAGCGATGGCTACACCTTC.

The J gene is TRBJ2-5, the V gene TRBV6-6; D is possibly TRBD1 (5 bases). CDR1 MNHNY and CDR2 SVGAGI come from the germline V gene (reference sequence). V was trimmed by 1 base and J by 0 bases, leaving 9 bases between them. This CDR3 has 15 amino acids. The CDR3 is CASSYLDNHQETQYF. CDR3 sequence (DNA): TGTGCCAGCAGTTACTTGGACAACCACCAAGAGACCCAGTACTTC.

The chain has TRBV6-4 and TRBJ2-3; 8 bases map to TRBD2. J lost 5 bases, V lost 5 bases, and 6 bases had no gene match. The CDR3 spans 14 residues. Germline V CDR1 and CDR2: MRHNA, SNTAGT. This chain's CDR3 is CASSTAGGEDTQYF. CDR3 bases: TGTGCCAGCAGTACGGCGGGAGGTGAAGATACGCAGTATTTT.

The CDR3 is CASNPPGQGPNEQYF. As DNA, the CDR3 is TGTGCCAGCAACCCCCCGGGACAGGGTCCTAACGAGCAGTACTTC. The chain has TRBV2 and TRBJ2-7; 9 nucleotides line up with TRBD1. V lost 7 bases to trimming and J lost 5 bases; unmatched junction nucleotides: 12. The CDR3 contains 15 residues. The germline CDR1 and CDR2 sequences are SNHLY and FYNNEI.

The CDR3 bases are TGTGCCAGCAGTTATCTACAGGGGGTACAGCCCCAGCATTTT. It yields the protein CASSYLQGVQPQHF. This sequence joins TRBV6-5 and TRBJ1-5, with 8 bases identical to TRBD1. Germline assignment: CDR1 MNHEY and CDR2 SVGAGI. This CDR3 is built from 14 residues. V trimming: 3 bases; J trimming: 7 bases; junction bases outside the gene matches: 5.

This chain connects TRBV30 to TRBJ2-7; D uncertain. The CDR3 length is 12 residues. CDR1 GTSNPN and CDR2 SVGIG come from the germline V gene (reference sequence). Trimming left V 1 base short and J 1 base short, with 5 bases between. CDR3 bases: TGTGCCTGGAGTGAGGATTCCTACGAGCAGTACTTC. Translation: CAWSEDSYEQYF.

The CDR3 DNA sequence: TGTGCCAGCAGCCCGGGGACCGTTCAAAATGAAAAACTGTTTTTT. Translated, it gives CASSPGTVQNEKLFF. The chain uses TRBV7-8 and TRBJ1-4; maybe TRBD1 (5 bases). V was trimmed by 5 bases and J by 5 bases, leaving 15 bases between them. Germline V gives CDR1 SGHVS, CDR2 FQNEAQ. The CDR3 is 15 residues long.

For the CDR3, the DNA is TGCAGCGCAGGCTTGGGGGAGAAGGTCTACGAGCAGTACTTC. It translates to CSAGLGEKVYEQYF. The chain carries TRBV29-1 and TRBJ2-7; either TRBD1 or TRBD2 may supply D (5 bases each). CDR1 and CDR2 (germline): SQVTM, ANQGSEA. This CDR3 spans 14 amino acids. Deletions cut 7 bases from V and 3 bases from J, with 19 bases between.